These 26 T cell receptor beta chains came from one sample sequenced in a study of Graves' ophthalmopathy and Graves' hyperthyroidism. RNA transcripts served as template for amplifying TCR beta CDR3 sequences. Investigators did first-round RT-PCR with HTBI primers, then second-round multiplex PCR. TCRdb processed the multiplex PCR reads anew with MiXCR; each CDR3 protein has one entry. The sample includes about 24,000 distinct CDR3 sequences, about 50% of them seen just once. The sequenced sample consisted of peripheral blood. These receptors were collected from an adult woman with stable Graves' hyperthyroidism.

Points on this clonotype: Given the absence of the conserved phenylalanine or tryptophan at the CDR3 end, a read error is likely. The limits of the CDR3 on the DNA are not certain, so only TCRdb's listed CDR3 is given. The CDR3: CASSLGLAG. The chain is built from TRBV5-5 and TRBJ2-7; the table's D call, TRBD2, was not checked against the DNA. The germline gives CDR1 SGHKS, CDR2 YYEKEE (reference sequence). Ends included, the CDR3 has 9 residues.

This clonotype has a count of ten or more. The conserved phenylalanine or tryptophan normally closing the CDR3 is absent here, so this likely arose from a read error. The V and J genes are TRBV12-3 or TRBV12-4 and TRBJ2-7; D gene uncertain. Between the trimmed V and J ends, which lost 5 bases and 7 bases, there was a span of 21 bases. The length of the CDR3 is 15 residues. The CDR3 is CASSPPGQSPSEQYL. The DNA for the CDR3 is TGTGCCAGCAGTCCCCCCGGCCAGTCTCCCTCTGAGCAGTACCTC.

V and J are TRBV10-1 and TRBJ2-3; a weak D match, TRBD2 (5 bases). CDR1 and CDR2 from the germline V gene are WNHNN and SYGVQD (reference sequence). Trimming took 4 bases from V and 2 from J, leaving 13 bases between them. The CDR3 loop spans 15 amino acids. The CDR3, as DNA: TGCGCCAGCAGTGCCCCATCGGGATTCACAGATACGCAGTATTTT. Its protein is CASSAPSGFTDTQYF.

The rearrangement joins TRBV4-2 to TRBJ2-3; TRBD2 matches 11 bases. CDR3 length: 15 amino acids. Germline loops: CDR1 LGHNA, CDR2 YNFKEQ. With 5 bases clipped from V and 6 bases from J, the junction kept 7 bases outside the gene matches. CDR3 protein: CASSIAGGRTDTQYF. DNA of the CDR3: TGTGCCAGCAGCATAGCGGGAGGGCGGACGGATACGCAGTATTTT.

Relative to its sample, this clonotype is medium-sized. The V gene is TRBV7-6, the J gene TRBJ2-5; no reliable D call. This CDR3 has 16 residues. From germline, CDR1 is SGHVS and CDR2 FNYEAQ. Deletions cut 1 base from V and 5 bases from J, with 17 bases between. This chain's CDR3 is CASSLVRWSARETQYF. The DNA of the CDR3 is TGTGCCAGCAGCTTAGTTAGGTGGTCAGCCCGCGAGACCCAGTACTTC.

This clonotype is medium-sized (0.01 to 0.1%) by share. In nucleotides, the CDR3 is TGTGCCAGCAGTGTTAGCGGGACCTTACTCGGGGAGCTGTTTTTT. This gives the protein CASSVSGTLLGELFF. The rearrangement joins TRBV2 to TRBJ2-2; TRBD2 matches 8 bases. V gave up 4 bases and J gave up 7 bases; unmatched junction bases: 8. Germline lookup yields CDR1 SNHLY and CDR2 FYNNEI. This CDR3 spans 15 amino acids. Looking up the rest from reference TRBV2 and TRBJ2-2 gives the full variable domain: EPEVTQTPSHQVTQMGQEVILRCVPISNHLYFYWYRQILGQKVEFLVSFYNNEISEKSEIFDDQFSVERPDGSNFTLKIRSTKLEDSAMYFCASSVSGTLLGELFFGEGSRLTVL.

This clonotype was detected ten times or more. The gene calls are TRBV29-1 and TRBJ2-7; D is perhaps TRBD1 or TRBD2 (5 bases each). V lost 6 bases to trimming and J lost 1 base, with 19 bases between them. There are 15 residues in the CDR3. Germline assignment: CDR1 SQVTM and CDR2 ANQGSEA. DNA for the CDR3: TGCAGCGTGACTTCCATGGATGAGGGGTCCTACGAGCAGTACTTC. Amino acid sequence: CSVTSMDEGSYEQYF.

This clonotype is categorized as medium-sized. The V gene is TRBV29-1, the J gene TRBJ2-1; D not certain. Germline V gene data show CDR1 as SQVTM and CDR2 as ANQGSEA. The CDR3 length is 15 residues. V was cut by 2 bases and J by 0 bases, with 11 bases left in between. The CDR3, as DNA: TGCAGCGTTGAACAGGCGGCGTTCTCCTACAATGAGCAGTTCTTC. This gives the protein CSVEQAAFSYNEQFF.

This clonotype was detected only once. DNA of the CDR3: TGTGCCAGTAGTATTCCGCTAGCGGGATCCGAAGAGCAGTACTTC. This gives the protein CASSIPLAGSEEQYF. This sequence joins TRBV19 and TRBJ2-7, with TRBD2 identical over 9 bases. The CDR3 contains 15 residues. Germline loops: CDR1 LNHDA, CDR2 SQIVND (reference sequence). The trim removed 3 bases at V and 7 bases at J, leaving 10 bases unmatched.

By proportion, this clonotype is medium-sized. The CDR3 spells CSVYSRRDNEQFF. The CDR3, as DNA: TGCAGCGTTTACTCCAGGAGGGACAATGAGCAGTTCTTC. The chain carries TRBV29-1 and TRBJ2-1; tentatively, D is TRBD2 (6 bases). The V end was cut by 5 bases, the J end by 5 bases, with 13 bases between. Germline loops: CDR1 SQVTM, CDR2 ANQGSEA. The CDR3 covers 13 residues.

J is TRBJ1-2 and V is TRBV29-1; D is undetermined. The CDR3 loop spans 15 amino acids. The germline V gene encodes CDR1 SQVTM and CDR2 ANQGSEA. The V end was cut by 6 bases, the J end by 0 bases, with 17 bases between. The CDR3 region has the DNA TGCAGCGTGGCCATATTCTTATGTGCTAACTATGGCTACACCTTC. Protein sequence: CSVAIFLCANYGYTF.

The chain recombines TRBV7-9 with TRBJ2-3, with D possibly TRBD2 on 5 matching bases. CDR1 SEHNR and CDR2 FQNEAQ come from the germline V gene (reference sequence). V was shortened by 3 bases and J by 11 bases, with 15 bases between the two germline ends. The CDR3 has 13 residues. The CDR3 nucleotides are TGTGCCAGCAGCTTCGGTAGCGTGAATGAGCAGTATTTT. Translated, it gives CASSFGSVNEQYF.

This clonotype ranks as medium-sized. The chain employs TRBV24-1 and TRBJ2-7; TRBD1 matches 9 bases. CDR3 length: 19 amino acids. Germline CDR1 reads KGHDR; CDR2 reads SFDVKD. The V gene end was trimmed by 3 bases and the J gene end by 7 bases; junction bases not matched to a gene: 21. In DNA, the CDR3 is TGTGCCACCAGTGATCCCAACCACCTAAAACCGGGACAGGGAAAGGAGCAGTACTTC. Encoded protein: CATSDPNHLKPGQGKEQYF.

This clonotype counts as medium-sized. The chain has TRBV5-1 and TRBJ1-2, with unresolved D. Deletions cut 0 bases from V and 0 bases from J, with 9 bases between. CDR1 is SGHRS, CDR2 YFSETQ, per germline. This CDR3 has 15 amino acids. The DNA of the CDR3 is TGCGCCAGCAGCTTGGGTCTGGGAGCTAACTATGGCTACACCTTC. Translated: CASSLGLGANYGYTF.

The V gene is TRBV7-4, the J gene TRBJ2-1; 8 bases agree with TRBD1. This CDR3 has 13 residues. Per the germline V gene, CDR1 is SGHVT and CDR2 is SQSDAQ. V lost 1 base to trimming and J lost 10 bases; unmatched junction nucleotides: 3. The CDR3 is CASSLEGDREQFF. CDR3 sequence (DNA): TGTGCCAGCAGCTTAGAAGGGGACAGGGAGCAGTTCTTC.

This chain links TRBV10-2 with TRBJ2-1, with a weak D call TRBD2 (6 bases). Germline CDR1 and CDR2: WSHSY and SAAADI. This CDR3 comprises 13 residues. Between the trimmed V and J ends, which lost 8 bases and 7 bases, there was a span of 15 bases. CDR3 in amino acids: CASPGAGWNEQFF. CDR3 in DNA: TGCGCCAGCCCTGGTGCGGGGTGGAATGAGCAGTTCTTC.

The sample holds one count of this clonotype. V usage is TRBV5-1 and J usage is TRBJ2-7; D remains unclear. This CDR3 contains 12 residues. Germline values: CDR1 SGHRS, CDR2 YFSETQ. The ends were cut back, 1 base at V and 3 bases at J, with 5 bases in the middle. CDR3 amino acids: CASSLYSYEQYF. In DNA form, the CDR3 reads TGCGCCAGCAGCTTGTACAGCTACGAGCAGTACTTC.

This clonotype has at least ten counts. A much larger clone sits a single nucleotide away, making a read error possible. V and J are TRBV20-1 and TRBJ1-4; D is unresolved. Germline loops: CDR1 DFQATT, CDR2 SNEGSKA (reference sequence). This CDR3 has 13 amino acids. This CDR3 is CSASADRNEELFF. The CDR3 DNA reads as TGCAGTGCTAGCGCAGACCGAAATGAAGAACTGTTTTTT.

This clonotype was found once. As DNA, the CDR3 is TGTGCCAGCAGTCATTTGGGCTGGAGGGCAACAGAGACCCAGTACTTC. Translated, it gives CASSHLGWRATETQYF. The chain combines TRBV2 with TRBJ2-5; perhaps TRBD2 as D (6 bases). The CDR3 has 16 amino acids. Germline CDR1 and CDR2: SNHLY and FYNNEI. The V end was cut by 5 bases, the J end by 4 bases, with 20 bases between.

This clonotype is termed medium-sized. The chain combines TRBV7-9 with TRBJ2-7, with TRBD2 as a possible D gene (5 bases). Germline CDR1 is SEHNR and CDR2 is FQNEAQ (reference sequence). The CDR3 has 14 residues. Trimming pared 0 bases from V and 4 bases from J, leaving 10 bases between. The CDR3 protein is CASSLAGVDYEQYF. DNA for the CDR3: TGTGCCAGCAGCTTAGCGGGAGTAGATTACGAGCAGTACTTC.

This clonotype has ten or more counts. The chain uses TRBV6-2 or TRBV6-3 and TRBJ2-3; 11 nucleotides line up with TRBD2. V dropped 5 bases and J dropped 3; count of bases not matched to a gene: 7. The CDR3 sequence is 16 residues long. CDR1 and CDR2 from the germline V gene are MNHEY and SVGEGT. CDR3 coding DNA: TGTGCCAGCAGTCTCCGACTAGCGGGGACTACAGATACGCAGTATTTT. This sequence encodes CASSLRLAGTTDTQYF.

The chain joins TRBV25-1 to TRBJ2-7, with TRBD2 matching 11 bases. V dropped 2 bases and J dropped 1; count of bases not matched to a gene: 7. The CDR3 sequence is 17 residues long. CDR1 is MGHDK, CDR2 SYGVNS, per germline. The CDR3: CASSETASGRQSYEQYF. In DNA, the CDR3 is TGTGCCAGCAGTGAAACGGCTAGCGGGAGGCAGTCCTACGAGCAGTACTTC.

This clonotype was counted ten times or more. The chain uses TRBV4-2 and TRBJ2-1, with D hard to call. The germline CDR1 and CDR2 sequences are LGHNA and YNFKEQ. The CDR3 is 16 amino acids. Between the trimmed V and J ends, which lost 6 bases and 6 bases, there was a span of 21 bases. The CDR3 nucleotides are TGTGCCAGCAGTCCAACATCCCATCGGGTCGCCAATGAGCAGTTCTTC. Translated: CASSPTSHRVANEQFF.

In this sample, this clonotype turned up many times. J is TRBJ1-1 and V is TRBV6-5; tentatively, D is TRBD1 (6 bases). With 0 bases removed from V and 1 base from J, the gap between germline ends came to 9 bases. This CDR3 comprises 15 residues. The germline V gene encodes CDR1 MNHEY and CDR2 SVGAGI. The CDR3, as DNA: TGTGCCAGCAGTTACTCGGGCAGGGGGAACACTGAAGCTTTCTTT. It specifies CASSYSGRGNTEAFF.

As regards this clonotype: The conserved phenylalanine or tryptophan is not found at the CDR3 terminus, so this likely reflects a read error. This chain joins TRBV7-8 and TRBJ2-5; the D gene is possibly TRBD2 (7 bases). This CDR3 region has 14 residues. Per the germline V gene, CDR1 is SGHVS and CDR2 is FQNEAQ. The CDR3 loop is CASGLGGAEETQYI. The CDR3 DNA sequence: TGCGCCAGCGGCTTAGGGGGGGCAGAAGAGACCCAGTACATC.

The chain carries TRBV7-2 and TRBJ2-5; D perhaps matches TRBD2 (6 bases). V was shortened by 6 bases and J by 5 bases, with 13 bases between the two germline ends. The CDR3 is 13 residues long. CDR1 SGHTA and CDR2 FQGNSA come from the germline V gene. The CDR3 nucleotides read TGTGCCAGCAGGGGGACTCCCGGGGAGACCCAGTACTTC. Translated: CASRGTPGETQYF.